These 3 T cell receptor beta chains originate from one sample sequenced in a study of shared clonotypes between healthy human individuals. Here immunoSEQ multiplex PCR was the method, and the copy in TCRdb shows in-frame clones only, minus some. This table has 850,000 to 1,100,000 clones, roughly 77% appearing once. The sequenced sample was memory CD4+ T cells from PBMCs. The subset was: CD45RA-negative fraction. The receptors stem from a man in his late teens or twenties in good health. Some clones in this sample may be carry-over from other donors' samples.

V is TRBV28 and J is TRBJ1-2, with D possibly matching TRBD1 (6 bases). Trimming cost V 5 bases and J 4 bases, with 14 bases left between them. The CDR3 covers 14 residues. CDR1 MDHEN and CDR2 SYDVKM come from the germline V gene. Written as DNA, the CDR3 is TGTGCCAGCAGTCCTTCGCAGGGGATCTATGGCTACACCTTC. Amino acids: CASSPSQGIYGYTF.

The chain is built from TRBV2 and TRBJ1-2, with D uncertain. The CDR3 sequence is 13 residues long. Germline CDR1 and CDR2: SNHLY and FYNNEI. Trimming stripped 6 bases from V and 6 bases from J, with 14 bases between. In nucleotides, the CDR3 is TGTGCCAGCAGAGAAAACGGGCTGGATGGCTACACCTTC. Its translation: CASRENGLDGYTF.

The CDR3 coding sequence is TGTGCCAGCAGCCTTGGACTAGCGGGTAACCAAGAGACCCAGTACTTC. Translating it yields CASSLGLAGNQETQYF. V and J are TRBV7-9 and TRBJ2-5; 11 nucleotides line up with TRBD2. V gave up 5 bases and J gave up 0 bases; unmatched junction bases: 5. The CDR3 spans 16 residues. The V gene's germline CDR1 is SEHNR and CDR2 FQNEAQ (reference sequence).